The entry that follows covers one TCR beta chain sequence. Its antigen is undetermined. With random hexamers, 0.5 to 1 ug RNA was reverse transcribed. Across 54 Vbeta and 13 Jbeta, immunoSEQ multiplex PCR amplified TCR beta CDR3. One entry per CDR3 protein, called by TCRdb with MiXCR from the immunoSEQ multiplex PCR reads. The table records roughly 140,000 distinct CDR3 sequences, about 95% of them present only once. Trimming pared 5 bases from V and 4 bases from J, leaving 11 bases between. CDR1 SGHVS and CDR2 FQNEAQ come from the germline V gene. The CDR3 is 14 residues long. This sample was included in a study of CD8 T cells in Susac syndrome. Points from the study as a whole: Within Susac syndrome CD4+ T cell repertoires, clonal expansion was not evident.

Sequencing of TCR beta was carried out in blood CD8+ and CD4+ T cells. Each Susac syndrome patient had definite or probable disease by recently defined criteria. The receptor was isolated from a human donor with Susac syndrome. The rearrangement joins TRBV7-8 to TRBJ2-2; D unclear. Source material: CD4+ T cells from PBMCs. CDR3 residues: CASSDTPGTGELFF. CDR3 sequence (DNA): TGTGCCAGCAGCGACACGCCGGGCACCGGGGAGCTGTTTTTT.